This TCR beta chain is from a study of shared clonotypes between healthy human individuals. The method was immunoSEQ multiplex PCR; TCRdb's version includes in-frame clones alone and lacks a portion of them. The repertoire consists of 850,000 to 1,200,000 clones, with about 74% occurring once and the leading ten covering roughly 1.5%. Germline CDR1 SGHDT, CDR2 YYEEEE. The ends lost 5 bases at V and 1 base at J; junction bases unmatched: 6. The CDR3 length is 15 residues. Sequenced sample: memory CD4+ T cells sorted from blood. Subset meaning: CD45RA-negative fraction. This clonotype originated in a young man in good health. The chain joins TRBV5-6 to TRBJ1-5; 7 bases match TRBD1. The DNA of the CDR3 is TGTGCCAGCAGGAGACAGGGAGTCAGCAATCAGCCCCAGCATTTT. Translation: CASRRQGVSNQPQHF.